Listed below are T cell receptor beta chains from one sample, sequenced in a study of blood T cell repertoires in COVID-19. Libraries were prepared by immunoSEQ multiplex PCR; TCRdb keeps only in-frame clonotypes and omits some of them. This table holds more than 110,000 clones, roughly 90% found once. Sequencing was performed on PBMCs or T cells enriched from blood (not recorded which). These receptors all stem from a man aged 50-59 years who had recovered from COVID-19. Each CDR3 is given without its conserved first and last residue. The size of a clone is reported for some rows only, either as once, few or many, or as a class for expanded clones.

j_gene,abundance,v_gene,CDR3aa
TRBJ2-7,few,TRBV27,ASTDRGDEQY
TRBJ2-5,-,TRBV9,ASSVGGGPWETQY
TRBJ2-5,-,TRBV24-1,ATSDSRQGKGTQY
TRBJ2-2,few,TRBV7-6,ASSLAGVGAGELF
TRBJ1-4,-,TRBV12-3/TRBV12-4,ASSPRNEKLF
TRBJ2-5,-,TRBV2,ASSVGGAAETQY
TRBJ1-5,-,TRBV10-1,ATGTDNQPQH
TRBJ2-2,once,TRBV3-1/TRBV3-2,ASSQDRLSGGPNTGELF
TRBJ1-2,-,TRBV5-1,ASSFTPGQGGYGYT
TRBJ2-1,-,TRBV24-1,ATSGFSGSTYEQF
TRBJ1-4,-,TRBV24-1,ATSDLQSMCQGPAVETTNEKLF
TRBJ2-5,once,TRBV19,ATSRDDRVETQY
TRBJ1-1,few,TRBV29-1,SVVATVNTEAF
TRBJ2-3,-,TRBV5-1,ASSLGKNTGGWGDTQY
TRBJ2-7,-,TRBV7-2,ASSHREGSYEQY
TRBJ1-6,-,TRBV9,ASTRTGGSPLH
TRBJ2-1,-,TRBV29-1,SVEGETAAGFFGEQF
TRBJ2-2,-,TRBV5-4,ASSVSGGANTGELF
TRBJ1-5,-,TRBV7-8,ASSLAGGGRQPQH
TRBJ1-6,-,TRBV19,ASSTTGGGSPLH
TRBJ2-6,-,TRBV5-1,ASTRRASGANVLT
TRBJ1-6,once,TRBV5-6,ASSLATASPLH
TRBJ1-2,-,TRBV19,ASRPREGNYGYT
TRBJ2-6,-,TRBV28,ASVEGGSGANVLT
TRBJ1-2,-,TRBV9,ASSEGDTPNYGYT
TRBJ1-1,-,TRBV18,ASSPGQEEAF
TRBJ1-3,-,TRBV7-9,ASSRGSPGSGNTIY
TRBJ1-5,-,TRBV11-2,ASSLARDQPQH
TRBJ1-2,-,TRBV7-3,ASSLSPAGSSGYT
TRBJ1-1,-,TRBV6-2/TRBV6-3,ASSPGQARQAF
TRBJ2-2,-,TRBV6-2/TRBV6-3,ASSYDGGTRELF
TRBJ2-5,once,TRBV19,ASSLQSGGETQY
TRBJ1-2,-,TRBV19,ASSDRGGSYGYT
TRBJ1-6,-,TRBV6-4,ASSQGNSPLH
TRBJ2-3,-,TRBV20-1,SASPASGRAIAIDTQY
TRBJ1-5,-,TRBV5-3,ARSPWRGPSNQPQH
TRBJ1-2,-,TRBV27,ASTTQPKPGQGGGYT
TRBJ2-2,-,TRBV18,ASSRTANTGELF
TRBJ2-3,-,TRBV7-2,ASSLSLLRNTQY
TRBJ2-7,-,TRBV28,ASFHGGVPKGPTYEQY
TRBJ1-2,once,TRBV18,ASSLSGTGGPNYGYT
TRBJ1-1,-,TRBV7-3,ASSLKGTGVSEAF
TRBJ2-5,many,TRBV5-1,ASSSGLVAQY
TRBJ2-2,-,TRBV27,ASSIRTGPTGELF
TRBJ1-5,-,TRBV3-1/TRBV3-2,ASSPGQGARQPQH
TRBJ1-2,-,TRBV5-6,ASSWPQGADGYT
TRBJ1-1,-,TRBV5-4,ASSLTGGSDTEAF
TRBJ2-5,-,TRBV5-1,ASSWRGTVEETQY
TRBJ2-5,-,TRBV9,ASSVGGGGLQETQY
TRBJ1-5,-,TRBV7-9,ASSQTGVNQPQH
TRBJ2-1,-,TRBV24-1,ATSDSQRGAYNEQF
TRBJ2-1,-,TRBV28,ASSLVAGGYNEQF
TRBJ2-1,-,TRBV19,ASSVGVYNEQF
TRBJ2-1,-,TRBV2,ASTRGAPEQF